This is a list of T cell receptor beta chains from one sample in a study of Ad26.COV2.S vaccination and SARS-CoV-2 variants. Here immunoSEQ multiplex PCR was the method, and the copy in TCRdb shows in-frame clones only, minus some. The repertoire includes hundreds of thousands of clones, less than 90% of them detected once, and approximately 11% sits in the top ten. The input for sequencing was peripheral blood, taken in a trial of Ad26.COV2.S vaccine versus placebo. These receptors were collected from a person aged 18-60 years who received the Ad26.COV2.S COVID-19 vaccine or a placebo. Each CDR3 is given with its conserved first and last residue. A D gene is named only where the DNA matches it firmly. A row's size may be missing; if present it is once, few, many or a size class.

j_gene | v_gene | d_gene | abundance | CDR3nt | CDR3aa
TRBJ2-3 | TRBV30 | . | . | TGTGCCTGGAGTTCCGGCACAGATACGCAGTATTTT | CAWSSGTDTQYF
TRBJ1-1 | TRBV5-1 | . | . | TGCGCCAGCAAAGAGGGGGGGATGAACACTGAAGCTTTCTTT | CASKEGGMNTEAFF
TRBJ2-1 | TRBV9 | . | few | TGTGCCAGCAGCCTAGAGAAGTATGGTTACAATGAGCAGTTCTTC | CASSLEKYGYNEQFF
TRBJ1-3 | TRBV5-1 | TRBD1 | . | TGCGCCAGCAGCTTTAATACCCGGGACAGGGCCATATATTTT | CASSFNTRDRAIYF
TRBJ1-2 | TRBV11-2 | TRBD1 | . | TGTGCCAGCAGCCCTTGGACAGGGGGCGCGGATGGCTACACCTTC | CASSPWTGGADGYTF
TRBJ2-1 | TRBV19 | . | . | TGTGCCAGTACCCAGCGGGACAATGAGCAGTTCTTC | CASTQRDNEQFF
TRBJ2-1 | TRBV28 | . | . | TGTGCCAGCAGAGATTCAAGCTCCTACAATGAGCAGTTCTTC | CASRDSSSYNEQFF
TRBJ1-1 | TRBV5-1 | . | . | TGCGCCAGCAGGAGGGGAACCAGGGACACTGAAGCTTTCTTT | CASRRGTRDTEAFF
TRBJ2-5 | TRBV2 | TRBD1 | . | TGTGCCAGCTCGGGACAGGGACAAGAGACCCAGTACTTC | CASSGQGQETQYF
TRBJ1-6 | TRBV28 | . | . | TGTGCCAGCAGTTTAAGCCTGCCACCCCTCCACTTT | CASSLSLPPLHF
TRBJ1-1 | TRBV5-5 | TRBD1 | . | TGTGCCAGCAGCTTACCAGGGGGCACTGAAGCTTTCTTT | CASSLPGGTEAFF
TRBJ2-5 | TRBV7-8 | TRBD1 | . | TGTGCCAGCAGCTTAGGGACAGGGCGTGAGAAGACCCAGTACTTC | CASSLGTGREKTQYF
TRBJ2-5 | TRBV6-6 | . | . | TGTGCCAGCACTCGAACGGGGCTGGATTGGGGTTACGCGGAGACCCAGTACTTC | CASTRTGLDWGYAETQYF
TRBJ2-3 | TRBV11-2 | . | . | TGTGCCAGCAGCTTAAACTTGTCCCCCGAAGATACGCAGTATTTT | CASSLNLSPEDTQYF
TRBJ2-7 | TRBV5-1 | TRBD1 | . | TGCGCCAGCAGCTTATCCGGGACAGGAATCTACGAGCAGTACTTC | CASSLSGTGIYEQYF
TRBJ1-3 | TRBV19 | TRBD1 | . | TGTGCCAGTAGTACGGGACAGGGGGCAGGAAGAAACACCATATATTTT | CASSTGQGAGRNTIYF
TRBJ2-3 | TRBV9 | . | once | TGTGCCAGCAGCCGAGGGGCCGATCGCGATACGCAGTATTTT | CASSRGADRDTQYF
TRBJ2-3 | TRBV4-2 | TRBD2 | . | TGTGCCAGCAGCGAGGGACTAGCGGGCGCGGGGCTCACAGATACGCAGTATTTT | CASSEGLAGAGLTDTQYF
TRBJ2-5 | TRBV7-8 | TRBD1 | . | TGTGCCAGCAGCCGGGACAGGGCAGAGACCCAGTACTTC | CASSRDRAETQYF
TRBJ2-3 | TRBV2 | . | once | TGTGCCAGCAGTTCCACACGGACGAGGAGCACAGATACGCAGTATTTT | CASSSTRTRSTDTQYF
TRBJ2-7 | TRBV28 | . | . | TGTGCCAGCAGTTTTTCAGGCAGCTACGAGCAGTACTTC | CASSFSGSYEQYF
TRBJ2-3 | TRBV19 | . | . | TGTGCCAGTACGGAGACAGTCTCTAGCACAGATACGCAGTATTTT | CASTETVSSTDTQYF
TRBJ1-2 | TRBV30 | . | . | TGTGCCTGGAGGGGGGCCGCCGGGGGCTACACCTTC | CAWRGAAGGYTF
TRBJ2-7 | TRBV6-1 | TRBD1 | . | TGTGCCAGCAGTGAAGCAAGGACAGGGGGCCACGAGCAGTACTTC | CASSEARTGGHEQYF
TRBJ2-5 | TRBV5-1 | . | . | TGCGCCAGCAGCGGCGTCGGAGGTCAAGAGACCCAGTACTTC | CASSGVGGQETQYF
TRBJ2-1 | TRBV5-4 | TRBD2 | few | TGTGCCAGCAGCACGGGACTAGCGGGGGCCTACAATGAGCAGTTCTTC | CASSTGLAGAYNEQFF
TRBJ2-6 | TRBV5-1 | . | . | TGCGCCAGCAGCTTGGCGATGGGGGGGCCCTTGGCCAACGTCCTGACTTTC | CASSLAMGGPLANVLTF
TRBJ1-2 | TRBV28 | TRBD1 | . | TGTGCCAGCAGGACAGGGTTGAGAGACTACACCTTC | CASRTGLRDYTF
TRBJ2-5 | TRBV7-3 | TRBD2 | . | TGTGCCAGCAGCCCCGGACTAGCGGGAGGGCCGGGCGAGACCCAGTACTTC | CASSPGLAGGPGETQYF
TRBJ2-1 | TRBV4-1 | TRBD1 | . | TGCGCCAGCAGCCAACCCGGGACAGGGGGATGGGAGCAGTTCTTC | CASSQPGTGGWEQFF
TRBJ2-5 | TRBV28 | TRBD2 | . | TGTGCCAGCAGTTTTTCTCGGACTAGCGCCCACCAAGAGACCCAGTACTTC | CASSFSRTSAHQETQYF
TRBJ2-1 | TRBV5-6 | . | . | TGTGCCAGCAGCTTGGGCGGGGTCGAGCAGTTCTTC | CASSLGGVEQFF
TRBJ2-1 | TRBV7-3 | TRBD2 | . | TGTGCCAGCAGCCCTTTTATCGGGGGGGTCCATGAGCAGTTCTTC | CASSPFIGGVHEQFF
TRBJ2-2 | TRBV12-3/TRBV12-4 | . | . | TGTGCCAGCACAGGGGCGACCGGGGAGCTGTTTTTT | CASTGATGELFF
TRBJ1-2 | TRBV5-1 | . | . | TGCGCCAGCAGCTTAGGACAAGTCGAAGGGTATGGCTACACCTTC | CASSLGQVEGYGYTF
TRBJ1-1 | TRBV14 | . | . | TGTGCCAGCAGTCGTTTGGGGGATAACACTGAAGCTTTCTTT | CASSRLGDNTEAFF
TRBJ2-1 | TRBV7-2 | . | . | TGTGCCAGCAGCTTTAATACAGGGAACATCTACAATGAGCAGTTCTTC | CASSFNTGNIYNEQFF